The 16 T cell receptor beta chains presented below share a single source sample, sequenced in a study of post-analysis software for immune sequencing data. General study results and limits: Several TRBV segments occurring more often in patients than controls included TRBV5-6, TRBV5-1 and TRBV20-1.

Unique molecular identifiers featured in each of the TCR beta cDNA libraries. TCRdb re-called the PCR reads with MiXCR, one entry per CDR3 protein. The data hold 700,000 to 900,000 distinct CDR3 sequences, with 40% to 55% observed a single time. The antigens for these receptors are not known. The specimen sequenced was blood. The receptor source for this set is a girl between 10 and 17 years old with multiple sclerosis.

The J gene is TRBJ1-2, the V gene TRBV12-5, with D possibly TRBD1 on 5 matching bases. This CDR3 spans 10 amino acids. Germline V gene lookup returns CDR1 LGHNT and CDR2 FRNRAP. In DNA, the CDR3 is TGTGCCGGCGCAGGGCATGGCTACACCTTC. Its protein is CAGAGHGYTF.

In this sample, this clonotype turned up many times. The chain carries TRBV10-3 and TRBJ2-1; unclear D gene. V lost 7 bases, J lost 4 bases, and 14 bases lay in between. CDR1 ENHRY and CDR2 SYGVKD come from the germline V gene. This CDR3 is 14 amino acids long. The CDR3 region has the DNA TGTGCCATCACCCCGGACCCTATATACAATGAGCAGTTCTTC. Its translation: CAITPDPIYNEQFF.

This rearrangement joins TRBV11-2 to TRBJ2-5; 15 bases line up with TRBD2. The end of the DNA fits TRBJ2-7 better, so the J call may be wrong. CDR3 size: 18 residues. Germline CDR1 reads SGHAT; CDR2 reads FQNNGV. CDR3 region: CASSFGTSGRSGGYEQYF. CDR3 DNA: TGTGCCAGCAGCTTTGGGACTAGCGGGAGGTCCGGGGGCTACGAGCAGTACTTC.

CDR3: CASSPSASYEQYF. The CDR3 DNA is TGTGCCAGCAGCCCGAGCGCTTCCTACGAGCAGTACTTC. The chain carries TRBV5-4 and TRBJ2-7; D is unclear. The germline gives CDR1 SGHNT, CDR2 YYREEE (reference sequence). The V and J ends lost 4 bases and 1 base respectively, with 9 bases between them. The CDR3 consists of 13 residues.

This clonotype has just a few counts. The gene calls are TRBV5-1 and TRBJ2-7; 8 bases are a match to TRBD2. CDR1 SGHRS and CDR2 YFSETQ come from the germline V gene. After removal of 4 bases from V and 3 bases from J, the junction contained 9 bases not matched to a gene. The CDR3 is made up of 15 amino acids. CDR3 in DNA: TGCGCCAGCAGCCAAAATAGCGGGACAAACTACGAGCAGTACTTC. Translating gives CASSQNSGTNYEQYF.

The chain links TRBV12-3 or TRBV12-4 to TRBJ2-5, with 8 positions matching TRBD2. Trimming removed 6 bases from V and 11 bases from J; junction bases left unmatched: 14. This CDR3 contains 14 residues. CDR3 region: CASRVVAGINEQYF. As DNA, the CDR3 is TGTGCCAGCAGGGTGGTAGCGGGAATCAATGAGCAGTACTTC.

The chain carries TRBV10-1 and TRBJ2-1, with 8 bases aligning to TRBD1. The germline gives CDR1 WNHNN, CDR2 SYGVQD (reference sequence). The CDR3 is 16 residues long. Unmatched junction bases numbered 6, after V lost 5 bases and J lost 0 bases. CDR3 residues: CASSTGGMGSYNEQFF. As DNA, the CDR3 is TGCGCCAGCAGTACAGGGGGTATGGGCTCCTACAATGAGCAGTTCTTC.

This clonotype has only a few counts. This chain uses TRBV6-5 with TRBJ2-5; no reliable D call. The CDR3 runs 12 residues. V lost 6 bases to trimming and J lost 7 bases, with 12 bases between them. Germline CDR1 and CDR2: MNHEY and SVGAGI. CDR3 sequence: CASRTGARTQYF. CDR3 DNA: TGTGCCAGCAGGACTGGAGCGCGGACCCAGTACTTC.

The V gene is TRBV7-2, the J gene TRBJ2-1; TRBD2 agrees at 8 bases. The CDR3 spans 16 residues. From germline, CDR1 is SGHTA and CDR2 FQGNSA. V was clipped by 2 bases and J by 4 bases; unmatched bases: 7. CDR3 sequence reads: CASSLWRAGAYNEQFF. In DNA form, the CDR3 reads TGTGCCAGCAGCTTATGGCGAGCGGGAGCTTACAATGAGCAGTTCTTC. Complete variable domain (other parts from reference TRBV7-2 and TRBJ2-1): GAGVSQSPSNKVTEKGKDVELRCDPISGHTALYWYRQSLGQGLEFLIYFQGNSAPDKSGLPSDRFSAERTGGSVSTLTIQRTQQEDSAVYLCASSLWRAGAYNEQFFGPGTRLTVL.

V is TRBV4-1 and J is TRBJ1-5; possibly TRBD1 for D (6 bases). There are 17 residues in the CDR3. The ends were cut back, 0 bases at V and 5 bases at J, with 17 bases in the middle. Germline V CDR1 and CDR2: MGHRA, YSYEKL. Here the CDR3 reads CASSQEEGHRADQPQHF. As DNA, the CDR3 is TGCGCCAGCAGCCAAGAGGAGGGCCACAGGGCCGATCAGCCCCAGCATTTT.

A few counts support this clonotype. V gene TRBV4-2 combines with J gene TRBJ2-5; TRBD1 might be the D (5 bases). The germline V gene encodes CDR1 LGHNA and CDR2 YNFKEQ. V shed 0 bases and J shed 12 bases, with 14 bases lying between them. CDR3 length: 13 residues. The CDR3: CASSQDLGAPEYF. CDR3 in DNA: TGTGCCAGCAGCCAAGATCTTGGGGCACCAGAGTACTTC.

The chain is built from TRBV9 and TRBJ2-4, with 7 bases aligning to TRBD1. CDR1 is SGDLS and CDR2 is YYNGEE in the germline V gene. Germline trimming cut 0 bases from V and 7 bases from J; bases unmatched to any gene: 10. This CDR3 comprises 16 residues. The CDR3 here is CASSVGTGPRMNIQYF. DNA of the CDR3: TGTGCCAGCAGCGTAGGGACAGGACCACGGATGAACATTCAGTACTTC.

The chain joins TRBV20-1 to TRBJ2-1; D not certain. Trimming left V 5 bases short and J 4 bases short, with 9 bases between. The germline gives CDR1 DFQATT, CDR2 SNEGSKA (reference sequence). This CDR3 has 12 amino acids. As DNA, the CDR3 is TGCAGTGCTCCCCCGAGTTACAATGAGCAGTTCTTC. It codes for CSAPPSYNEQFF.

The chain joins TRBV7-9 to TRBJ2-1, with D possibly being TRBD2 (6 bases). The CDR3 contains 13 residues. CDR1 SEHNR and CDR2 FQNEAQ come from the germline V gene (reference sequence). V lost 0 bases, J lost 6 bases, and 6 bases lay in between. This chain's CDR3 is CASSLARGNEQFF. CDR3 sequence (DNA): TGTGCCAGCAGCTTAGCGCGGGGCAATGAGCAGTTCTTC.

This clonotype was observed a few times. V gene TRBV4-3 combines with J gene TRBJ1-6; D is uncertain. The CDR3 has 16 residues. The V end was cut by 4 bases, the J end by 2 bases, with 12 bases between. The germline gives CDR1 LGHNA, CDR2 YSLEER. CDR3 nucleotides: TGCGCCAGCAGCCCCGGGCAGGCTACCTATAATTCACCCCTCCACTTT. Translating gives CASSPGQATYNSPLHF.

This clonotype has more than one count but fewer than ten. The CDR3 protein is CASSQGRAGGYGYTF. The CDR3 nucleotides read TGTGCCAGCAGCCAAGGGCGCGCCGGAGGCTATGGCTACACCTTC. This chain joins TRBV3-1 and TRBJ1-2, with D uncertain. This CDR3 has 15 amino acids. V was cut by 1 base and J by 4 bases, with 13 bases left in between. The V gene's germline CDR1 is LGHDT and CDR2 YNNKEL (reference sequence).